This T cell receptor (beta chain) was sequenced for a study of CD8+ T cells in alopecia areata. The sample's treatment: oral pan-JAK inhibitor, 5-10 mg twice daily. It was cDNA, reverse transcribed from extracted RNA, that served as the sequencing template. Assay used: immunoSEQ multiplex PCR; TCRdb lists only in-frame clones, some missing. The data show a few hundred thousand clones, roughly 56% seen once. Germline-derived CDR1 and CDR2 are SGHDT and YYEEEE. The ends were cut back, 6 bases at V and 3 bases at J, with 11 bases in the middle. CDR3 length equals 13 residues. This material consisted of CD4+ T cells sorted from blood, taken at week 4, from a patient treated with tofacitinib. This chain joins TRBV5-6 and TRBJ2-3; D is possibly TRBD1 or TRBD2 (5 bases each). The clonotype comes from a human donor with alopecia areata. In DNA form, the CDR3 reads TGTGCCAGCACCCTAGGGACGACAGATACGCAGTATTTT. Protein: CASTLGTTDTQYF.